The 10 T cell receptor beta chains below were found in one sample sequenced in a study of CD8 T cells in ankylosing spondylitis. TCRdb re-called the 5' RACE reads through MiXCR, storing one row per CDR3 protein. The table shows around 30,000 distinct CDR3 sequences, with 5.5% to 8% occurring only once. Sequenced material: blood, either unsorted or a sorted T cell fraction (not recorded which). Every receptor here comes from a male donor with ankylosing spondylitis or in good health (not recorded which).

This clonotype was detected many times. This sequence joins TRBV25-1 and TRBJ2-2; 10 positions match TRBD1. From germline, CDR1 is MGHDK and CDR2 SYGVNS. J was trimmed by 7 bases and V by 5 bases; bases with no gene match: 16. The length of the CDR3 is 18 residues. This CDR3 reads CASSPPRSGTGVDGELFF. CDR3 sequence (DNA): TGTGCCAGCAGTCCCCCAAGGTCCGGGACAGGGGTGGACGGGGAGCTGTTTTTT.

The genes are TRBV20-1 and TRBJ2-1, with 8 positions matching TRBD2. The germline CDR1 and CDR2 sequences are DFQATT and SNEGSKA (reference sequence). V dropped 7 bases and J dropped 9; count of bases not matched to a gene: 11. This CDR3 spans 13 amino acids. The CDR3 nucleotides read TGCAGTGGCTTCGGACTAGCAGTCGGTGAGCAGTTCTTC. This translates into CSGFGLAVGEQFF.

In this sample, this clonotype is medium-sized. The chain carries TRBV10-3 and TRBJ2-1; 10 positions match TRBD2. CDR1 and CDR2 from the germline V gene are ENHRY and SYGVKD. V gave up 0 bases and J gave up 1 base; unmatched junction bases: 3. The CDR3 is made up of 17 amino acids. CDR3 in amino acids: CAISESGLAASYNEQFF. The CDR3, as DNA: TGTGCCATCAGTGAGTCTGGACTAGCGGCTTCCTACAATGAGCAGTTCTTC.

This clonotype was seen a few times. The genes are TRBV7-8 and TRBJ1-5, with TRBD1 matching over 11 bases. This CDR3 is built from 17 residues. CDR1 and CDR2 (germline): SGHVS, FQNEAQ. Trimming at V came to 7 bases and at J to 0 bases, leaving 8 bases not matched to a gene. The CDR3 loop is CASTPGQGGYSNQPQHF. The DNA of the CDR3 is TGTGCCAGCACCCCGGGACAGGGGGGATATAGCAATCAGCCCCAGCATTTT.

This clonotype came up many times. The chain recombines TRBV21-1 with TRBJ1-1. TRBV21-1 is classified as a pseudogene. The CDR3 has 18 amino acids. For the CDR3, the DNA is TGTGCCAGCAGCAAAGCTCGCAGTCGCAGGGGGAGGGACACTGAAGCTTTCTTT. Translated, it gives CASSKARSRRGRDTEAFF.

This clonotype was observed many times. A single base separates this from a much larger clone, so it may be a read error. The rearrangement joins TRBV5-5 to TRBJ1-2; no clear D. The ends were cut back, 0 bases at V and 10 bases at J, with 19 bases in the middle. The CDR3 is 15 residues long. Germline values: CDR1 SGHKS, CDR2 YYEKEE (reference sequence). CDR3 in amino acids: CASSLVPGHPGDYTF. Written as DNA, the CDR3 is TGTGCCAGCAGCTTGGTTCCGGGCCACCCCGGAGACTACACCTTC.

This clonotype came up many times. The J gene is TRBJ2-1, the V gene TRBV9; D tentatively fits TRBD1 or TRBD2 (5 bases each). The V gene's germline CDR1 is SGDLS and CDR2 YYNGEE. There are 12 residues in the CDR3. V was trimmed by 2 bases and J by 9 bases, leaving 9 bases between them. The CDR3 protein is CASSVARGEQFF. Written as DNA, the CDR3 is TGTGCCAGCAGCGTCGCGAGGGGTGAGCAGTTCTTC.

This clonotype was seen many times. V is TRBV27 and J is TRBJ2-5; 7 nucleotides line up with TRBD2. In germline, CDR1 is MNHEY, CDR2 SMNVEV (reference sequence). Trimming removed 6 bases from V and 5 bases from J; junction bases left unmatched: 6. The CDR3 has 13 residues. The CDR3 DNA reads TGTGCCAGCAGGGCCGGGGGAGGGGAGACCCAGTACTTC. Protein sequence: CASRAGGGETQYF.

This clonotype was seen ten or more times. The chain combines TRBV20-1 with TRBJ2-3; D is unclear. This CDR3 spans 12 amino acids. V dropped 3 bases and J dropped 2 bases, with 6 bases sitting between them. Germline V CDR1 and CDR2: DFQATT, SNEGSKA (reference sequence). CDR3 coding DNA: TGCAGTGCTAGGACGATCACAGATACGCAGTATTTT. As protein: CSARTITDTQYF.

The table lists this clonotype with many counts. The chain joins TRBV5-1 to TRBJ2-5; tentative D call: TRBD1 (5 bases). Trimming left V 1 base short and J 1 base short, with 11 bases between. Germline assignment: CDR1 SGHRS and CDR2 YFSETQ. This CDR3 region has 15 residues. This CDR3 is CASSLNLQAQETQYF. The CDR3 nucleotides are TGCGCCAGCAGCTTGAATTTACAGGCCCAAGAGACCCAGTACTTC.